These 5 T cell receptor beta chains share one sample of origin, sequenced in a study of T cells in localized non-small cell lung cancer. Sequencing used immunoSEQ multiplex PCR; TCRdb keeps in-frame clones, though not all of them. The table has about 74,000 clones, approximately 84% seen once. The sample in question was peripheral blood, obtained before any cancer treatment. The origin of the receptors is a female donor of 60 years or more with stage I lung adenocarcinoma.

The chain uses TRBV10-3 and TRBJ2-5, with 14 bases lining up with TRBD2. CDR3 length equals 16 residues. The germline V gene has CDR1 ENHRY and CDR2 SYGVKD. With V trimmed by 5 bases and J by 1 base, 3 bases remained unmatched. The CDR3 DNA follows: TGTGCCATCAGTAAAGGGACTAGCGGGAGCCAAGAGACCCAGTACTTC. Translated, it gives CAISKGTSGSQETQYF.

The CDR3 sequence: CASRRSARDSYEQYF. For the CDR3, the DNA is TGTGCAAGTCGCCGATCGGCCCGGGACTCCTACGAGCAGTACTTC. The V and J genes are TRBV12-2 and TRBJ2-7; the D call of TRBD2 is as the table states it, not checked on the DNA. TRBV12-2 is a recognized pseudogene. This CDR3 spans 15 amino acids.

This rearrangement joins TRBV19 to TRBJ2-5; D might be TRBD2 (6 bases). This CDR3 is built from 13 residues. Per the germline V gene, CDR1 is LNHDA and CDR2 is SQIVND (reference sequence). Deletions cut 11 bases from V and 5 bases from J, with 18 bases between. CDR3 in DNA: TGTGCCTCGTCAAATAGCGGACCCGAGACCCAGTACTTC. As protein: CASSNSGPETQYF.

The chain links TRBV7-2 to TRBJ1-2; 8 positions agree with TRBD1. From germline, CDR1 is SGHTA and CDR2 FQGNSA. The V gene end was trimmed by 1 base and the J gene end by 8 bases; junction bases not matched to a gene: 6. CDR3 length equals 14 residues. The CDR3 nucleotides are TGTGCCAGCAGCTTAGGGCAGGGGGCGCGGGGCTACACCTTC. Translating it yields CASSLGQGARGYTF.

This clone occurred once. This rearrangement joins TRBV27 to TRBJ2-5; the match to TRBD2 covers 13 bases. Per germline, CDR1 MNHEY and CDR2 SMNVEV (reference sequence). J lost 2 bases, V lost 7 bases, and 10 bases had no gene match. The CDR3 consists of 17 residues. CDR3 in DNA: TGTGCCAGCATCGGACTAGCGGGAGTTAGTGGGCAAGAGACCCAGTACTTC. It specifies CASIGLAGVSGQETQYF.